The source of this TCR beta chain is a study of shared clonotypes between healthy human individuals. General study findings and limits: Estimated richness values were generally larger in naive subsets than in memory subsets. It was observed that 4% to 6% of naive CD4 clonotypes were shared across a few donors.

As to this clone: Its specificity is unknown.

There are 15 residues in the CDR3. Germline CDR1 is MNHEY and CDR2 is SMNVEV (reference sequence). V lost 4 bases and J lost 1; bases outside the gene matches: 4. Assay used: immunoSEQ multiplex PCR; TCRdb lists only in-frame clones, some missing. The sample carries under 2,500,000 clones, approximately 96% recorded once. J is TRBJ2-5 and V is TRBV27; TRBD2 agrees at 9 bases. The sequence was obtained from a man between 18 and 29 years old in good health. The sequenced sample was naive CD4+ T cells sorted from blood. The subset is: CD45RA+ positively selected. The CDR3: CASSSAGGPQETQYF. CDR3 nucleotide sequence: TGTGCCAGCAGTTCCGCGGGGGGGCCCCAAGAGACCCAGTACTTC.